One sample yielded the 7 T cell receptor beta chains listed below, sequenced in a study of blood T cell dynamics during melanoma immunotherapy. This sample's time point: pre-treatment baseline. Produced via immunoSEQ multiplex PCR; TCRdb's table is partial and in-frame only. In the table there are about 22,000 clones, around 92% of which are singletons. The sample in question was blood, obtained from a patient treated with checkpoint blockade. The receptors shown here come from a human donor with melanoma.

The chain employs TRBV7-9 and TRBJ2-7; 7 nucleotides agree with TRBD2. With V trimmed by 5 bases and J by 4 bases, 5 bases remained unmatched. Germline-derived CDR1 and CDR2 are SEHNR and FQNEAQ (reference sequence). This CDR3 has 13 residues. The CDR3 DNA reads TGTGCCAGCAGCCGCGGGGGTGGTTACGAGCAGTACTTC. Translating gives CASSRGGGYEQYF.

The chain is built from TRBV19 and TRBJ2-7; no definite D call. This CDR3 contains 13 residues. Per the germline V gene, CDR1 is LNHDA and CDR2 is SQIVND (reference sequence). V lost 5 bases, J lost 3 bases, and 11 bases lay in between. The CDR3 nucleotides are TGTGCCAGTAGTCCGGCCGGGCTCTACGAGCAGTACTTC. Translated, it gives CASSPAGLYEQYF.

The genes are TRBV9 and TRBJ2-7; D possibly corresponds to TRBD1 (5 bases). The ends were cut back, 0 bases at V and 3 bases at J, with 13 bases in the middle. The CDR3 consists of 15 residues. The V gene's germline CDR1 is SGDLS and CDR2 YYNGEE. CDR3 nucleotide sequence: TGTGCCAGCAGCGTAGATTGGGGCATCGGCTACGAGCAGTACTTC. As protein: CASSVDWGIGYEQYF. Supplemented by reference TRBV9 and TRBJ2-7, the full variable domain reads DSGVTQTPKHLITATGQRVTLRCSPRSGDLSVYWYQQSLDQGLQFLIQYYNGEERAKGNILERFSAQQFPDLHSELNLSSLELGDSALYFCASSVDWGIGYEQYFGPGTRLTVT.

The chain joins TRBV30 to TRBJ2-7; D is unresolved. The V gene's germline CDR1 is GTSNPN and CDR2 SVGIG (reference sequence). V gave up 3 bases and J gave up 3 bases, with 6 bases separating them. CDR3 size: 11 residues. DNA for the CDR3: TGTGCCTGGAGAGGTAACTACGAGCAGTACTTC. Its protein product is CAWRGNYEQYF.

The chain recombines TRBV27 with TRBJ1-2; D call uncertain. Trimming shortened V by 6 bases and J by 8 bases, and 19 bases separated the two germline ends. CDR1 and CDR2 (germline): MNHEY, SMNVEV (reference sequence). CDR3 length: 14 residues. CDR3 DNA: TGTGCCAGCAGACTCCTAAGACTAGCGCTGGGCTACACCTTC. Translating gives CASRLLRLALGYTF.

The V call is TRBV28, the J call TRBJ1-2; 8 bases map to TRBD1. The V gene's germline CDR1 is MDHEN and CDR2 SYDVKM. The CDR3 loop spans 12 amino acids. CDR3 protein: CALGTGPSGYTF. CDR3 nucleotides: TGTGCGCTGGGGACAGGACCATCTGGCTACACCTTC.

The chain combines TRBV6-4 with TRBJ2-5; the match to TRBD2 covers 12 bases. The V and J ends lost 6 bases and 2 bases, in that order; junction bases with no gene match: 4. The CDR3 contains 15 residues. Germline loops: CDR1 MRHNA, CDR2 SNTAGT. The CDR3 DNA reads as TGTGCCAGCAGCAGGACTAGCGGGGAGCAAGAGACCCAGTACTTC. Its translation: CASSRTSGEQETQYF.